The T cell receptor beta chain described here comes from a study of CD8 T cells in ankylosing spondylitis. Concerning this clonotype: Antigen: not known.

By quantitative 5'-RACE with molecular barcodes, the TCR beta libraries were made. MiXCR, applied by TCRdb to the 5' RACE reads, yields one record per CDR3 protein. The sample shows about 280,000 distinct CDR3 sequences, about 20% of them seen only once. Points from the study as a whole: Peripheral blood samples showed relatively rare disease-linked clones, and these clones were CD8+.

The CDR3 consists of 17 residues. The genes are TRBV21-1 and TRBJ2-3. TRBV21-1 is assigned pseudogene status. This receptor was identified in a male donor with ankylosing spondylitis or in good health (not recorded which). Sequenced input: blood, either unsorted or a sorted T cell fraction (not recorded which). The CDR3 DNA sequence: TGTGCCAGCGGCAGAATGACTCGCATCCCTAGCACAGATACGCAGTATTTT. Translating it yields CASGRMTRIPSTDTQYF.